Detailed here is one TCR beta chain. This sample was included in a study of control samples from healthy donors and cancer patients. This CDR3 is built from 12 residues. Germline loops: CDR1 LGHDT, CDR2 YNNKEL (reference sequence). Trimming removed 1 base from V and 3 bases from J, with 1 base in between. Generated by immunoSEQ multiplex PCR, the TCRdb table keeps only in-frame clones and is missing some. The sample has about 250,000 clones; over 75% are singletons. This receptor was obtained from a woman aged 55-70 years with lung cancer. V usage is TRBV3-1 (or the pseudogene TRBV3-2) and J usage is TRBJ2-1; D remains unclear. Sequencing input: PBMCs. The CDR3 loop reads CASSQVYNEQFF. CDR3 DNA: TGTGCCAGCAGCCAAGTCTACAATGAGCAGTTCTTC.